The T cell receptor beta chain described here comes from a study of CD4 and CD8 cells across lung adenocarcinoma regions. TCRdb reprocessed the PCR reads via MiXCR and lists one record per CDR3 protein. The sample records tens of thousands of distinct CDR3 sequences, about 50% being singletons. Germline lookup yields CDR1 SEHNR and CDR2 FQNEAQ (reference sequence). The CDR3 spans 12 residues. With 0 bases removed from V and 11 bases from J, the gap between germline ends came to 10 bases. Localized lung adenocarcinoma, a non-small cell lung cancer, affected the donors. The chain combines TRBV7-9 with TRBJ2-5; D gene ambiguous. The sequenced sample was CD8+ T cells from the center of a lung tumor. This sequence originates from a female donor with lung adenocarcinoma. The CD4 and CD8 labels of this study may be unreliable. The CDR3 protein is CASSLASNEQYF. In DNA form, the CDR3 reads TGTGCCAGCAGCTTAGCGAGTAATGAGCAGTACTTC. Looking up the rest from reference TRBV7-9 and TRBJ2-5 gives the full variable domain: DTGVSQNPRHKITKRGQNVTFRCDPISEHNRLYWYRQTLGQGPEFLTYFQNEAQLEKSRLLSDRFSAERPKGSFSTLEIQRTEQGDSAMYLCASSLASNEQYFGPGTRLLVL.